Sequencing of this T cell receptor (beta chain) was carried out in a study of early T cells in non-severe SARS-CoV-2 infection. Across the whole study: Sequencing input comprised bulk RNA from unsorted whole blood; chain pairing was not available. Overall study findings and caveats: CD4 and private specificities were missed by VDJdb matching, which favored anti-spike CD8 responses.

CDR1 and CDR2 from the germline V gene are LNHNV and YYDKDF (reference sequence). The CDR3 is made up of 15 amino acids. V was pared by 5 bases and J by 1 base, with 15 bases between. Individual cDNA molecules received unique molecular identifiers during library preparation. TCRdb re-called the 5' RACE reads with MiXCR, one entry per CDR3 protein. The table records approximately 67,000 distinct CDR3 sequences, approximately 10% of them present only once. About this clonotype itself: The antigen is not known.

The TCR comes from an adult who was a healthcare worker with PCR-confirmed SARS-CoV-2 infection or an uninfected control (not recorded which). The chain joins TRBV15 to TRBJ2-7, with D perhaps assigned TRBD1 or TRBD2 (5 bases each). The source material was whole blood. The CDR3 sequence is CATSYARGESYEQYF. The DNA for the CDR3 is TGTGCCACCAGCTACGCGAGAGGGGAATCCTACGAGCAGTACTTC. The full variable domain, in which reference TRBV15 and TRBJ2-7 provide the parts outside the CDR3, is DAMVIQNPRYQVTQFGKPVTLSCSQTLNHNVMYWYQQKSSQAPKLLFHYYDKDFNNEADTPDNFQSRRPNTSFCFLDIRSPGLGDTAMYLCATSYARGESYEQYFGPGTRLTVT.